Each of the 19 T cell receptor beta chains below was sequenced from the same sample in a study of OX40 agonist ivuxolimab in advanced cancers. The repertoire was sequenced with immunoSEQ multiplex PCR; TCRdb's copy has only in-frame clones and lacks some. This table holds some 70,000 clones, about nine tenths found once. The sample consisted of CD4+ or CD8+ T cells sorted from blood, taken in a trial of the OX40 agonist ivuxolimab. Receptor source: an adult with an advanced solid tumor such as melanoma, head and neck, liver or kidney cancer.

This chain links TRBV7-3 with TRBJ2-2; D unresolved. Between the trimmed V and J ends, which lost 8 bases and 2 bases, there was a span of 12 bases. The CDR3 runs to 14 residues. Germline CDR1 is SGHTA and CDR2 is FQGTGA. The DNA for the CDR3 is TGTGCCAGCTGCCCCGGACCAAACACCGGGGAGCTGTTTTTT. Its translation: CASCPGPNTGELFF.

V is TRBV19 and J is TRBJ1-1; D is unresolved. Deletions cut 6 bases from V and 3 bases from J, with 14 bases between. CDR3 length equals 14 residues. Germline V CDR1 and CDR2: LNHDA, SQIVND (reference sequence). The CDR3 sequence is CASRTQPAYTEAFF. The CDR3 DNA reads TGTGCCAGTAGGACCCAACCGGCGTACACTGAAGCTTTCTTT.

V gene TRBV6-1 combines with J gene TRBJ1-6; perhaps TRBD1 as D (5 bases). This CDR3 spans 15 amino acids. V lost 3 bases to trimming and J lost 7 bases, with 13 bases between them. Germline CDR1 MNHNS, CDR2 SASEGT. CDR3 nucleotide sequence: TGTGCCAGCAGTGACCGGGGACTGGGGAATTCACCCCTCCACTTT. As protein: CASSDRGLGNSPLHF.

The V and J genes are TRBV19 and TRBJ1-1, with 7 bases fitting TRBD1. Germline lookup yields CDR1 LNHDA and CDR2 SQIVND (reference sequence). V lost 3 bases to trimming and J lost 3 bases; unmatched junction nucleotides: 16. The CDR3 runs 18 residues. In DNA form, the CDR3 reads TGTGCCAGTAGTATGGTGGCTCTGACAGGGCGTGCGGACACTGAAGCTTTCTTT. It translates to CASSMVALTGRADTEAFF.

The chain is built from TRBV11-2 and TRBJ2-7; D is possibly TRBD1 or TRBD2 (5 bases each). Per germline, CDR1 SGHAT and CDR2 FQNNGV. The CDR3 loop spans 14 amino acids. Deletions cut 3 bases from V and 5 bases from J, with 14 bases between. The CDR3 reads CASSFELRGHEQYF. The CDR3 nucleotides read TGTGCCAGCAGCTTCGAGTTACGGGGCCACGAGCAGTACTTC.

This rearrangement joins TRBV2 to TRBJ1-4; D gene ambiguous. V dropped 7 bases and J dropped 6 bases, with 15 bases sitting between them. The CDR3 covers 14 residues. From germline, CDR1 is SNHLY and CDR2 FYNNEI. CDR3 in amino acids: CASKGVGLDEKLFF. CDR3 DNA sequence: TGTGCCAGCAAGGGAGTCGGCTTGGATGAAAAACTGTTTTTT.

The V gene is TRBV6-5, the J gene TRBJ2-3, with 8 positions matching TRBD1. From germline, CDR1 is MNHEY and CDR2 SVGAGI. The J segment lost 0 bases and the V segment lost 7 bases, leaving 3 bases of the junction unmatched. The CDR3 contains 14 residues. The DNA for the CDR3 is TGTGCCAGCATCAGGGACAGGAGCACAGATACGCAGTATTTT. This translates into CASIRDRSTDTQYF.

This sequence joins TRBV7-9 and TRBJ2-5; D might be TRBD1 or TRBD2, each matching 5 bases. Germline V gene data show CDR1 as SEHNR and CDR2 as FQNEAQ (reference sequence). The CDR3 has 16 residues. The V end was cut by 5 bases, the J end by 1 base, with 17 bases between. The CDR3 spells CASSNSGGGTQETQYF. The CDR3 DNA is TGTGCCAGCAGCAACTCTGGTGGGGGAACCCAAGAGACCCAGTACTTC.

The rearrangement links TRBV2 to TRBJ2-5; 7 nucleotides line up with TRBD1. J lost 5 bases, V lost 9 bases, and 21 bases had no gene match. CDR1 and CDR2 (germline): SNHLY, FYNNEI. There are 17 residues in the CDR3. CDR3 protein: CARGGSSRQGPTETQYF. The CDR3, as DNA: TGTGCCAGAGGGGGTTCCAGCCGACAGGGTCCCACGGAGACCCAGTACTTC. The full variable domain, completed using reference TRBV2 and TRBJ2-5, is EPEVTQTPSHQVTQMGQEVILRCVPISNHLYFYWYRQILGQKVEFLVSFYNNEISEKSEIFDDQFSVERPDGSNFTLKIRSTKLEDSAMYFCARGGSSRQGPTETQYFGPGTRLLVL.

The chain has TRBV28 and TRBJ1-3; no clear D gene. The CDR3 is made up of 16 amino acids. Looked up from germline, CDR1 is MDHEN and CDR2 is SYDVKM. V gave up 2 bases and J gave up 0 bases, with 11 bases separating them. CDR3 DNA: TGTGCCAGCAGTTTAGACCTAGGGAACTCTGGAAACACCATATATTTT. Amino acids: CASSLDLGNSGNTIYF.

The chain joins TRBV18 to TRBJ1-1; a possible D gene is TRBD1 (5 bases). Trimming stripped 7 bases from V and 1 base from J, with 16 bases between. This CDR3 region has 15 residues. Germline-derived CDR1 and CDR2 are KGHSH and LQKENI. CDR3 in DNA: TGTGCCAGCTACCAGGGAAGCGCAGCGAACACTGAAGCTTTCTTT. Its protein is CASYQGSAANTEAFF.

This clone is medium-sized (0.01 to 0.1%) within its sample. In nucleotides, the CDR3 is TGTGCCAGCAGTTTTTACACTTCAGGGCCATATAGCAATCAGCCCCAGCATTTT. It translates to CASSFYTSGPYSNQPQHF. The rearrangement links TRBV28 to TRBJ1-5, with D possibly TRBD1 on 5 matching bases. This CDR3 is built from 18 residues. The V gene's germline CDR1 is MDHEN and CDR2 SYDVKM. Between the trimmed V and J ends, which lost 3 bases and 0 bases, there was a span of 18 bases.

The CDR3 DNA sequence: TGTGCCAGCCTGGCGGGGTTAGACTTCTATGGCTACACCTTC. It specifies CASLAGLDFYGYTF. This chain joins TRBV6-1 and TRBJ1-2; D unclear. With 8 bases removed from V and 4 bases from J, the gap between germline ends came to 17 bases. Germline V gene sequence: CDR1 MNHNS, CDR2 SASEGT. This CDR3 has 14 amino acids.

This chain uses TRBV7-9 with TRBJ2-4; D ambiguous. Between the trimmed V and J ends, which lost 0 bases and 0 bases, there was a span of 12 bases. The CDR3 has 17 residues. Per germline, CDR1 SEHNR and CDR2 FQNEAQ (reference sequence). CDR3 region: CASSLAPELLAKNIQYF. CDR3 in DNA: TGTGCCAGCAGCTTAGCTCCCGAACTTCTAGCCAAAAACATTCAGTACTTC.

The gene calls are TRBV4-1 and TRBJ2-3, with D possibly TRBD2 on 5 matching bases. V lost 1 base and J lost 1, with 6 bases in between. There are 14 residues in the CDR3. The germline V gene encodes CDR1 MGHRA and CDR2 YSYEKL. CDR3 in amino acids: CASSQVGGTDTQYF. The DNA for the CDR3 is TGCGCCAGCAGCCAAGTCGGGGGCACAGATACGCAGTATTTT.

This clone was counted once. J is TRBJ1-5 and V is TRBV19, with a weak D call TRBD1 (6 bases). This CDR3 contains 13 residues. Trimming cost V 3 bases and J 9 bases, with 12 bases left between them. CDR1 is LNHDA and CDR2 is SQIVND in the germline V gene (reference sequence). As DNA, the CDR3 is TGTGCCAGTAGTATCCTAACAGGGAGGCCCCAGCATTTT. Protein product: CASSILTGRPQHF.

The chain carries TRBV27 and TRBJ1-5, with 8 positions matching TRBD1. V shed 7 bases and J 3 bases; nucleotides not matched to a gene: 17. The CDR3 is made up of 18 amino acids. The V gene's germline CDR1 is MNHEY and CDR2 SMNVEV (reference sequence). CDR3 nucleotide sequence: TGTGCCAGCAAAGGGGTTGCGACAGGGGCAGGTTACAATCAGCCCCAGCATTTT. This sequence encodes CASKGVATGAGYNQPQHF.

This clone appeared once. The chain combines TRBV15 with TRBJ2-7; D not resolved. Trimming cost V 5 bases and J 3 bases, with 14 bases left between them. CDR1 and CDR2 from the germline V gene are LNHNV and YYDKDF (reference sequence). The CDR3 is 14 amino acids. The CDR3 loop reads CATSPDPVNYEQYF. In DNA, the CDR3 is TGTGCCACCAGCCCCGACCCGGTCAACTACGAGCAGTACTTC.

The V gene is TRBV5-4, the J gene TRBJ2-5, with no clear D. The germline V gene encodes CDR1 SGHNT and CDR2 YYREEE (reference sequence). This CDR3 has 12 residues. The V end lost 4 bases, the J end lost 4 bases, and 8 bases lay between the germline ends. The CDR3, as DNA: TGTGCCAGCAGCCGCTGGCGAGAGACCCAGTACTTC. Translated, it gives CASSRWRETQYF.